A single sample is the source of the 22 T cell receptor beta chains below, sequenced in a study of cytomegalovirus exposure and HLA in healthy donors. In the PCR, 60 Vbeta and 13 Jbeta primers were used. Data came from immunoSEQ multiplex PCR; TCRdb stores just in-frame clones and leaves some out. The data contain 220,000 or so clones, roughly 70% of them singletons. Sequences were obtained from PBMCs. These receptors were collected from a woman aged 30 to 39 in good health and CMV-seronegative.

V and J are TRBV7-2 and TRBJ1-5, with D hard to call. Germline values: CDR1 SGHTA, CDR2 FQGNSA. Trimming removed 6 bases at V and 2 bases at J, with 14 bases between. This CDR3 is 15 amino acids long. CDR3 DNA: TGTGCCAGCAGAAGAGGAAACGCCGGCAATCAGCCCCAGCATTTT. Amino acids: CASRRGNAGNQPQHF.

The rearrangement uses TRBV4-1 and TRBJ2-3; 10 nucleotides align to TRBD2. The germline V gene encodes CDR1 MGHRA and CDR2 YSYEKL. The CDR3 has 19 amino acids. V gave up 4 bases and J gave up 6 bases; unmatched junction bases: 19. The CDR3 bases are TGCGCCAGCAGCCTCACAGTAGGACTAGCGGCCCAAGATCAGGATACGCAGTATTTT. Translating gives CASSLTVGLAAQDQDTQYF.

The chain couples TRBV2 to TRBJ2-5; 15 bases agree with TRBD2. The CDR3 covers 18 residues. V was pared by 0 bases and J by 5 bases, with 7 bases of the junction left unmatched. CDR1 is SNHLY and CDR2 is FYNNEI in the germline V gene. CDR3 region: CASSEAGTSGGFRETQYF. In nucleotides, the CDR3 is TGTGCCAGCAGTGAAGCGGGGACTAGCGGGGGGTTTCGGGAGACCCAGTACTTC. Looking up the rest from reference TRBV2 and TRBJ2-5 gives the full variable domain: EPEVTQTPSHQVTQMGQEVILRCVPISNHLYFYWYRQILGQKVEFLVSFYNNEISEKSEIFDDQFSVERPDGSNFTLKIRSTKLEDSAMYFCASSEAGTSGGFRETQYFGPGTRLLVL.

The chain employs TRBV5-4 and TRBJ1-2, with D maybe TRBD1 (5 bases). V lost 4 bases, J lost 12 bases, and 19 bases lay in between. This CDR3 region has 13 residues. Germline CDR1 SGHNT, CDR2 YYREEE (reference sequence). The chain's CDR3 is CASSPWTGRGDTF. Written as DNA, the CDR3 is TGTGCCAGCAGCCCCTGGACGGGCCGGGGGGACACCTTC.

The CDR3 region has the DNA TGTGCCAGCAGCTCCCGAAACATGGAGGGGGCCCTCTACACCGGGGAGCTGTTTTTT. Translating gives CASSSRNMEGALYTGELFF. The rearrangement uses TRBV11-3 and TRBJ2-2; TRBD1 is a possible D gene (7 bases). V was pared by 4 bases and J by 3 bases, with 24 bases between. The CDR3 has 19 amino acids. The germline CDR1 and CDR2 sequences are SGHNT and YENEEA.

The rearrangement links TRBV7-6 to TRBJ2-2; TRBD2 matches at 12 bases. Germline V gene sequence: CDR1 SGHVS, CDR2 FNYEAQ. The CDR3 has 15 amino acids. V trimming: 11 bases; J trimming: 4 bases; junction bases outside the gene matches: 8. The chain's CDR3 is CASSTSGSVTGELFF. The CDR3 DNA sequence: TGTGCCTCCTCGACTAGCGGGAGCGTCACCGGGGAGCTGTTTTTT.

This chain uses TRBV2 with TRBJ1-2; possible D gene TRBD1, 6 bases. This CDR3 is 14 amino acids long. V lost 5 bases and J lost 7, with 17 bases in between. Per germline, CDR1 SNHLY and CDR2 FYNNEI. The DNA of the CDR3 is TGTGCCAGCAGTTATGAGGACAGAATCGGTGGCTACACCTTC. Residues: CASSYEDRIGGYTF.

The chain recombines TRBV11-2 with TRBJ1-1; 7 bases map to TRBD1. V lost 2 bases to trimming and J lost 2 bases; unmatched junction nucleotides: 5. The germline V gene has CDR1 SGHAT and CDR2 FQNNGV. This CDR3 comprises 15 residues. The CDR3 sequence is CASSLFGTVNTEAFF. The CDR3 DNA sequence: TGTGCCAGCAGCTTATTCGGGACAGTCAACACTGAAGCTTTCTTT.

The V call is TRBV9, the J call TRBJ2-1; D might be TRBD1 (5 bases). Germline CDR1 reads SGDLS; CDR2 reads YYNGEE. The CDR3 is 16 residues long. V was pared by 2 bases and J by 0 bases, with 12 bases between. CDR3 in amino acids: CASSVGGAGSYNEQFF. CDR3 bases: TGTGCCAGCAGCGTCGGTGGGGCTGGCTCCTACAATGAGCAGTTCTTC.

Remarks on this clone: In the same sample, other DNA sequences code for this CDR3. This sequence joins TRBV2 and TRBJ1-5; TRBD1 aligns across 7 bases. This CDR3 is built from 13 residues. The germline CDR1 and CDR2 sequences are SNHLY and FYNNEI. Losses at the gene ends were 8 bases for V and 4 bases for J; bases not matched to a gene: 5. DNA for the CDR3: TGTGCCAGCGACCCGACAGGGAATCAGCCCCAGCATTTT. This sequence encodes CASDPTGNQPQHF.

CDR3 nucleotides: TGCGCCAGCAGCTTGGCCGGGGTAGCTAATGAAAAACTGTTTTTT. It encodes CASSLAGVANEKLFF. The chain has TRBV5-1 and TRBJ1-4; unclear D gene. Germline CDR1 is SGHRS and CDR2 is YFSETQ. Trimming took 0 bases from V and 3 from J, leaving 9 bases between them. The CDR3 covers 15 residues.

V and J are TRBV11-3 and TRBJ1-1, with D possibly matching TRBD1 (5 bases). Between the trimmed V and J ends, which lost 3 bases and 3 bases, there was a span of 14 bases. Germline-derived CDR1 and CDR2 are SGHNT and YENEEA. The CDR3 is made up of 15 amino acids. The CDR3 loop is CASSLGISGDTEAFF. CDR3 in DNA: TGTGCCAGCAGCTTGGGCATATCGGGGGACACTGAAGCTTTCTTT.

This clone came up once. The chain employs TRBV19 and TRBJ1-1; 7 bases are shared with TRBD1. The CDR3 extends over 14 amino acids. Trimming took 4 bases from V and 5 from J; bases not matched to a gene: 7. Germline assignment: CDR1 LNHDA and CDR2 SQIVND (reference sequence). This CDR3 reads CASSTTGTGTEAFF. In DNA, the CDR3 is TGTGCCAGTAGTACGACAGGGACGGGGACTGAAGCTTTCTTT.

V and J are TRBV11-3 and TRBJ2-2; TRBD1 matches 8 bases. With V trimmed by 1 base and J by 3 bases, 4 bases remained unmatched. Germline lookup yields CDR1 SGHNT and CDR2 YENEEA. The CDR3 loop spans 16 amino acids. The CDR3 here is CASSLGGQEYTGELFF. Written as DNA, the CDR3 is TGTGCCAGCAGCTTAGGGGGACAGGAGTACACCGGGGAGCTGTTTTTT.

This sequence joins TRBV7-3 and TRBJ2-3, with TRBD2 matching over 10 bases. V was pared by 1 base and J by 4 bases, with 5 bases of the junction left unmatched. Germline lookup yields CDR1 SGHTA and CDR2 FQGTGA. There are 16 residues in the CDR3. The CDR3 sequence is CASSLRLAGAPDTQYF. In DNA form, the CDR3 reads TGTGCCAGCAGCTTAAGGCTAGCGGGAGCCCCAGATACGCAGTATTTT.

The chain uses TRBV18 and TRBJ2-7; 8 bases are a match to TRBD1. V dropped 3 bases and J dropped 6; count of bases not matched to a gene: 16. The CDR3 loop spans 17 amino acids. Germline V gene data show CDR1 as KGHSH and CDR2 as LQKENI. The CDR3: CASSPSLQSHRGSEQYF. CDR3 sequence (DNA): TGTGCCAGCTCACCCTCCCTTCAATCCCACAGGGGGAGCGAGCAGTACTTC.

The J gene is TRBJ1-5, the V gene TRBV7-8, with D possibly matching TRBD1 (5 bases). The CDR3 is 14 residues long. CDR1 SGHVS and CDR2 FQNEAQ come from the germline V gene. V was cut by 5 bases and J by 4 bases, with 12 bases left in between. CDR3 in amino acids: CASSNGGGNQPQHF. For the CDR3, the DNA is TGTGCCAGCAGCAACGGGGGGGGGAATCAGCCCCAGCATTTT. The entire variable domain, with the rest obtained from reference TRBV7-8 and TRBJ1-5, is as follows: GAGVSQSPRYKVAKRGQDVALRCDPISGHVSLFWYQQALGQGPEFLTYFQNEAQLDKSGLPSDRFFAERPEGSVSTLKIQRTQQEDSAVYLCASSNGGGNQPQHFGDGTRLSIL.

V is TRBV28 and J is TRBJ1-2; a possible D gene is TRBD1 (6 bases). Deletions cut 6 bases from V and 5 bases from J, with 25 bases between. The CDR3 sequence is 17 residues long. CDR1 and CDR2 (germline): MDHEN, SYDVKM. CDR3 sequence: CASRGRTASLTLYGYTF. As DNA, the CDR3 is TGTGCCAGCAGGGGCCGGACAGCTAGTCTTACCTTATATGGCTACACCTTC.

This clone was observed a handful of times. The genes are TRBV5-1 and TRBJ2-5; 13 bases map to TRBD2. Germline V gives CDR1 SGHRS, CDR2 YFSETQ. There are 16 residues in the CDR3. V shed 3 bases and J 4 bases; nucleotides not matched to a gene: 6. CDR3 coding DNA: TGCGCCAGCAGCTCCGGACTAGCGGGAGAGGGAGAGACCCAGTACTTC. Its translation: CASSSGLAGEGETQYF.

CDR3 amino acids: CASSLGLAATRNEQFF. Written as DNA, the CDR3 is TGCGCCAGCAGCTTGGGACTAGCGGCCACTAGGAATGAGCAGTTCTTC. This sequence joins TRBV5-1 and TRBJ2-1; TRBD2 matches at 9 bases. Germline values: CDR1 SGHRS, CDR2 YFSETQ. J gave up 7 bases and V 0 bases, and 8 bases lay outside the gene matches. The CDR3 extends over 16 amino acids.

V and J are TRBV2 and TRBJ1-4, with D perhaps matching TRBD1 (6 bases). CDR1 is SNHLY, CDR2 FYNNEI, per germline. Between the trimmed V and J ends, which lost 6 bases and 2 bases, there was a span of 7 bases. CDR3 size: 13 residues. CDR3 amino acids: CASRRGTNEKLFF. In DNA, the CDR3 is TGTGCCAGCAGGAGGGGGACTAATGAAAAACTGTTTTTT.

The gene calls are TRBV10-3 and TRBJ1-2; D is perhaps TRBD1 (5 bases). V was pared by 1 base and J by 4 bases, with 10 bases between. This CDR3 is built from 14 residues. In germline, CDR1 is ENHRY, CDR2 SYGVKD. The CDR3 DNA follows: TGTGCCATCAGTGAGTGGCGACAGCGCTATGGCTACACCTTC. Amino acid sequence: CAISEWRQRYGYTF.